A single sample is the source of the 28 T cell receptor beta chains below, sequenced in a study of blood T cell repertoires in COVID-19. The assay was immunoSEQ multiplex PCR, and TCRdb's table has in-frame clones only and misses some. The sample shows roughly 160,000 clones, less than 90% of them seen only once. The sample taken for sequencing was peripheral blood. The receptor source for this set is a man in his 60s with acute or convalescent COVID-19.

J is TRBJ2-2 and V is TRBV7-2; maybe TRBD1 (5 bases). This CDR3 has 14 residues. Germline V gene lookup returns CDR1 SGHTA and CDR2 FQGNSA. Trimming took 4 bases from V and 6 from J, leaving 12 bases between them. The CDR3 DNA follows: TGTGCCAGCAGCTCAGACAGCTCGTCCGGGGAGCTGTTTTTT. This sequence encodes CASSSDSSSGELFF.

Only a few counts were recorded for this clone. J is TRBJ2-7 and V is TRBV6-5; maybe TRBD1 (5 bases). This CDR3 is 12 amino acids long. With 5 bases removed from V and 3 bases from J, the gap between germline ends came to 8 bases. Germline V gene lookup returns CDR1 MNHEY and CDR2 SVGAGI. The CDR3 here is CASSSDSYEQYF. For the CDR3, the DNA is TGTGCCAGCAGTAGTGACAGCTACGAGCAGTACTTC.

The chain employs TRBV5-1 and TRBJ2-2; D is possibly TRBD2 (6 bases). V lost 4 bases, J lost 6 bases, and 16 bases lay in between. CDR3 length equals 15 residues. Germline-derived CDR1 and CDR2 are SGHRS and YFSETQ. The DNA of the CDR3 is TGCGCCAGCAGCCCGAACGTGGGGAGGTCCGGGGAGCTGTTTTTT. Translated, it gives CASSPNVGRSGELFF.

The chain is built from TRBV11-2 and TRBJ1-2; 11 nucleotides agree with TRBD1. Trimming cost V 6 bases and J 7 bases; bases outside gene matches: 10. This CDR3 contains 15 residues. Looked up from germline, CDR1 is SGHAT and CDR2 is FQNNGV. CDR3 in amino acids: CASRKPGQGEPGYTF. The CDR3 region has the DNA TGTGCCAGCAGAAAACCGGGACAGGGGGAACCTGGCTACACCTTC.

The rearrangement joins TRBV29-1 to TRBJ1-1; a possible D gene is TRBD1 (5 bases). Germline CDR1 reads SQVTM; CDR2 reads ANQGSEA. The CDR3 consists of 13 residues. V was clipped by 4 bases and J by 1 base, with 10 bases between them. In nucleotides, the CDR3 is TGCAGCGTTGCCACAGGCACGAACACTGAAGCTTTCTTT. Its protein product is CSVATGTNTEAFF.

The chain is built from TRBV19 and TRBJ2-1; 8 nucleotides match TRBD2. With 5 bases clipped from V and 8 bases from J, the junction kept 8 bases outside the gene matches. Per the germline V gene, CDR1 is LNHDA and CDR2 is SQIVND (reference sequence). The CDR3 extends over 14 amino acids. CDR3 region: CASSSGLARHEQFF. As DNA, the CDR3 is TGTGCCAGTAGTTCCGGACTAGCTCGGCATGAGCAGTTCTTC.

V gene TRBV7-9 combines with J gene TRBJ1-2, with 7 positions matching TRBD1. The CDR3 sequence is 13 residues long. J lost 3 bases, V lost 5 bases, and 3 bases had no gene match. Germline V gene sequence: CDR1 SEHNR, CDR2 FQNEAQ (reference sequence). CDR3 sequence (DNA): TGTGCCAGCAGCCAACAGGGGTACTATGGCTACACCTTC. Protein: CASSQQGYYGYTF.

The chain carries TRBV6-1 and TRBJ2-5; TRBD2 might be the D (6 bases). The germline CDR1 and CDR2 sequences are MNHNS and SASEGT. This CDR3 contains 17 residues. Trimming took off 2 bases at V and 5 bases at J, with 21 bases between the two ends. In DNA, the CDR3 is TGTGCCAGCAGTGAATATCATCGGGCCCCGGGGAGGGAGACCCAGTACTTC. Its protein product is CASSEYHRAPGRETQYF.

This chain connects TRBV11-2 to TRBJ2-7, with TRBD1 as a possible D gene (5 bases). The CDR3 length is 14 residues. Germline CDR1 and CDR2: SGHAT and FQNNGV. Trimming left V 3 bases short and J 2 bases short, with 11 bases between. The CDR3 spells CASSFWGTAYEQYF. CDR3 bases: TGTGCCAGCAGCTTCTGGGGCACGGCCTACGAGCAGTACTTC.

The rearrangement joins TRBV25-1 to TRBJ2-7; tentatively, D is TRBD2 (5 bases). The CDR3 loop spans 12 amino acids. Trimming left V 5 bases short and J 6 bases short, with 11 bases between. The germline gives CDR1 MGHDK, CDR2 SYGVNS. Here the CDR3 reads CASSSFRGEQYF. The CDR3 DNA reads as TGTGCCAGCAGTTCGTTTCGGGGCGAGCAGTACTTC.

This clone was recorded only once. This chain joins TRBV7-3 and TRBJ2-5; possible D gene TRBD2, 5 bases. V was clipped by 5 bases and J by 5 bases, with 12 bases between them. CDR1 is SGHTA, CDR2 FQGTGA, per germline. The CDR3 contains 13 residues. The CDR3 bases are TGTGCCAGCAGCCCAGGAGGTGCGGAGACCCAGTACTTC. Translated, it gives CASSPGGAETQYF. The whole variable domain, filled in from reference TRBV7-3 and TRBJ2-5, reads GAGVSQTPSNKVTEKGKYVELRCDPISGHTALYWYRQSLGQGPEFLIYFQGTGAADDSGLPNDRFFAVRPEGSVSTLKIQRTERGDSAVYLCASSPGGAETQYFGPGTRLLVL.

V and J are TRBV2 and TRBJ2-3, with a weak D call TRBD1 (6 bases). The germline CDR1 and CDR2 sequences are SNHLY and FYNNEI. The V gene lost 6 bases and the J gene lost 2 bases, with 12 bases spanning the gap. The CDR3 length is 14 residues. The CDR3 bases are TGTGCCAGCAGGTACCAGGGGAACACAGATACGCAGTATTTT. Protein product: CASRYQGNTDTQYF.

This sequence joins TRBV7-9 and TRBJ2-7; 7 bases are shared with TRBD1. Per the germline V gene, CDR1 is SEHNR and CDR2 is FQNEAQ (reference sequence). The CDR3 is made up of 15 amino acids. V gave up 5 bases and J gave up 0 bases; unmatched junction bases: 7. CDR3 region: CASSPTGQYSYEQYV. Here the CDR3 DNA reads TGTGCCAGCAGCCCAACGGGACAGTACTCCTACGAGCAGTACGTC.

The CDR3 coding sequence is TGTGCCAGTAGTATTGGGACAGGGCTGTACACTGAAGCTTTCTTT. This gives the protein CASSIGTGLYTEAFF. The chain has TRBV19 and TRBJ1-1; TRBD1 matches 9 bases. There are 15 residues in the CDR3. After removal of 3 bases from V and 3 bases from J, the junction contained 5 bases not matched to a gene. Germline V gene lookup returns CDR1 LNHDA and CDR2 SQIVND (reference sequence).

The rearrangement joins TRBV2 to TRBJ2-1; maybe TRBD2 (5 bases). The CDR3 totals 14 residues. CDR1 is SNHLY, CDR2 FYNNEI, per germline. The V end was cut by 7 bases, the J end by 13 bases, with 23 bases between. The CDR3 sequence: CASNRNGDNEGQFF. CDR3 nucleotides: TGTGCCAGCAATCGGAATGGAGACAATGAGGGCCAGTTCTTC.

This clone has just a few counts. V gene TRBV19 combines with J gene TRBJ1-3, with D unclear. This CDR3 is built from 14 residues. V lost 4 bases and J 1 base, leaving 8 bases between the germline ends. Germline CDR1 reads LNHDA; CDR2 reads SQIVND (reference sequence). The CDR3 protein is CASSTITSGNTIYF. In DNA, the CDR3 is TGTGCCAGTAGTACCATAACATCTGGAAACACCATATATTTT.

The J gene is TRBJ2-3, the V gene TRBV5-8; TRBD1 is a possible D gene (5 bases). Germline CDR1 and CDR2: SGHTS and YDEGEE. V was shortened by 4 bases and J by 1 base, with 13 bases between the two germline ends. The CDR3 covers 15 residues. CDR3 residues: CASSIRQSGTDTQYF. CDR3 bases: TGTGCCAGCAGCATACGACAGAGCGGCACAGATACGCAGTATTTT.

The genes are TRBV3-1 (or the pseudogene TRBV3-2) and TRBJ1-2, with 7 bases fitting TRBD1. Germline V gives CDR1 LGHDT, CDR2 YNNKEL (reference sequence). V was pared by 1 base and J by 3 bases, with 2 bases of the junction left unmatched. This CDR3 has 14 residues. The CDR3 loop is CASSQGTGHYGYTF. DNA for the CDR3: TGTGCCAGCAGCCAAGGGACAGGACACTATGGCTACACCTTC.

The chain carries TRBV4-2 and TRBJ1-6, with D possibly TRBD1 on 6 matching bases. This CDR3 has 17 amino acids. From germline, CDR1 is LGHNA and CDR2 YNFKEQ. V lost 2 bases and J 13 bases, leaving 24 bases between the germline ends. The CDR3 coding sequence is TGTGCCAGCAGCCAATCTACCCCGGGAGGGGGGCTCCCTCCCCTCCACTTT. Its protein product is CASSQSTPGGGLPPLHF.

A few counts support this clone. The rearrangement links TRBV18 to TRBJ2-7; 10 positions match TRBD1. Germline V gene lookup returns CDR1 KGHSH and CDR2 LQKENI. Trimming took 2 bases from V and 0 from J; bases not matched to a gene: 1. The CDR3 totals 15 residues. CDR3 amino acids: CASSPGTGVSYEQYF. CDR3 coding DNA: TGTGCCAGCTCACCAGGGACAGGGGTCTCCTACGAGCAGTACTTC.

V and J are TRBV10-3 and TRBJ1-5, with TRBD1 matching over 7 bases. The CDR3 has 16 amino acids. Germline V gene lookup returns CDR1 ENHRY and CDR2 SYGVKD. With V trimmed by 10 bases and J by 3 bases, 15 bases remained unmatched. The CDR3 nucleotides are TGTGCCACCACCGGGGGTACAGGGGTATTCAATCAGCCCCAGCATTTT. Residues: CATTGGTGVFNQPQHF.

The chain carries TRBV19 and TRBJ1-6; 12 positions agree with TRBD1. Germline V gives CDR1 LNHDA, CDR2 SQIVND (reference sequence). J gave up 9 bases and V 1 base, and 1 base lay outside the gene matches. The CDR3 sequence is 15 residues long. In DNA, the CDR3 is TGTGCCAGTAGTATAGGGGACAGGGGGCGTTCACCCCTCCACTTT. Its protein product is CASSIGDRGRSPLHF.

This chain connects TRBV24-1 to TRBJ1-5, with TRBD1 as a possible D gene (5 bases). Trimming stripped 5 bases from V and 9 bases from J, with 13 bases between. The germline V gene encodes CDR1 KGHDR and CDR2 SFDVKD. The CDR3 totals 13 residues. CDR3 residues: CATSGAAGGPQHF. The CDR3 nucleotides are TGTGCCACCAGTGGGGCAGCCGGGGGGCCCCAGCATTTT.

This rearrangement joins TRBV19 to TRBJ2-1; no clear D. Germline CDR1 LNHDA, CDR2 SQIVND (reference sequence). The CDR3 contains 12 residues. The V gene lost 7 bases and the J gene lost 9 bases, with 13 bases spanning the gap. CDR3 DNA sequence: TGTGCCAGTACCAACCGAGGAATTGAGCAGTTCTTC. Translating gives CASTNRGIEQFF. The entire variable domain, with the rest obtained from reference TRBV19 and TRBJ2-1, is as follows: DGGITQSPKYLFRKEGQNVTLSCEQNLNHDAMYWYRQDPGQGLRLIYYSQIVNDFQKGDIAEGYSVSREKKESFPLTVTSAQKNPTAFYLCASTNRGIEQFFGPGTRLTVL.

The chain joins TRBV16 to TRBJ2-2; the match to TRBD1 covers 9 bases. From germline, CDR1 is KGHSY and CDR2 FQNENV. This CDR3 contains 17 residues. V shed 0 bases, J shed 5 bases, and the junction held 7 bases outside the gene matches. Here the CDR3 reads CASSQSLTGGSTGELFF. In DNA form, the CDR3 reads TGTGCCAGCAGCCAATCCCTGACAGGGGGATCAACCGGGGAGCTGTTTTTT. Full variable domain (rest looked up from reference TRBV16 and TRBJ2-2): GEEVAQTPKHLVRGEGQKAKLYCAPIKGHSYVFWYQQVLKNEFKFLISFQNENVFDETGMPKERFSAKCLPNSPCSLEIQATKLEDSAVYFCASSQSLTGGSTGELFFGEGSRLTVL.

The rearrangement links TRBV5-1 to TRBJ2-1; TRBD1 aligns across 10 bases. The CDR3 has 15 residues. The germline gives CDR1 SGHRS, CDR2 YFSETQ. With V trimmed by 5 bases and J by 9 bases, 11 bases remained unmatched. The CDR3 nucleotides read TGCGCCAGCAGACCCCGGGACAGGGGCTATGGTGAGCAGTTCTTC. Encoded protein: CASRPRDRGYGEQFF.

The chain uses TRBV6-5 and TRBJ2-7, with D uncertain. Germline CDR1 MNHEY, CDR2 SVGAGI. The CDR3 consists of 13 residues. Trimming shortened V by 5 bases and J by 5 bases, and 13 bases separated the two germline ends. DNA for the CDR3: TGTGCCAGCAGTCCCCGACAAATTCACGAGCAGTACTTC. This gives the protein CASSPRQIHEQYF.

The V call is TRBV2, the J call TRBJ1-4; D possibly corresponds to TRBD1 (6 bases). CDR3 size: 12 residues. The germline V gene has CDR1 SNHLY and CDR2 FYNNEI. Deletions cut 6 bases from V and 17 bases from J, with 19 bases between. The DNA of the CDR3 is TGTGCCAGCAGCTCGTTAGGGGGGGATAGTTTTTTT. Amino acids: CASSSLGGDSFF.